Below are 30 T cell receptor beta chains sequenced from a single sample in a study of T cell responses to AZD1222 COVID-19 vaccine. The table came from immunoSEQ multiplex PCR; TCRdb's copy has only in-frame clones and leaves some out. The table has about 100,000 clones, about nine tenths seen once. This sample comprised peripheral blood, obtained on day 0 of AZD1222 vaccination. These receptor sequences come from an adult in good health.

V usage is TRBV19 and J usage is TRBJ2-3; TRBD1 or TRBD2 may be the D gene (5 bases each). Germline CDR1 and CDR2: LNHDA and SQIVND (reference sequence). The CDR3 has 16 amino acids. V was pared by 0 bases and J by 1 base, with 11 bases between. The CDR3, as DNA: TGTGCCAGTAGTATAGAAGGGACGGGCGGCACAGATACGCAGTATTTT. Translated, it gives CASSIEGTGGTDTQYF.

The chain has TRBV5-1 and TRBJ2-7; 9 bases align to TRBD2. This CDR3 region has 15 residues. With V trimmed by 0 bases and J by 4 bases, 5 bases remained unmatched. Per the germline V gene, CDR1 is SGHRS and CDR2 is YFSETQ. The DNA of the CDR3 is TGCGCCAGCAGCTTGGTTGACGCGGGAGGGTACGAGCAGTACTTC. It codes for CASSLVDAGGYEQYF.

This chain joins TRBV28 and TRBJ2-1; D unresolved. The length of the CDR3 is 15 residues. Trimming removed 6 bases at V and 2 bases at J, with 14 bases between. Germline V gene sequence: CDR1 MDHEN, CDR2 SYDVKM. The CDR3 nucleotides read TGTGCCAGCAGCCCTCTTAGTAGGACCTACAATGAGCAGTTCTTC. Protein: CASSPLSRTYNEQFF. The full variable domain, in which reference TRBV28 and TRBJ2-1 provide the parts outside the CDR3, is DVKVTQSSRYLVKRTGEKVFLECVQDMDHENMFWYRQDPGLGLRLIYFSYDVKMKEKGDIPEGYSVSREKKERFSLILESASTNQTSMYLCASSPLSRTYNEQFFGPGTRLTVL.

V and J are TRBV11-2 and TRBJ1-5; 9 nucleotides line up with TRBD1. With 1 base clipped from V and 6 bases from J, the junction kept 10 bases outside the gene matches. Germline V CDR1 and CDR2: SGHAT, FQNNGV. This CDR3 is built from 17 residues. DNA for the CDR3: TGTGCCAGCAGCTTAGTCGGACAGGGGAGGAGCGGTCAGCCCCAGCATTTT. Protein: CASSLVGQGRSGQPQHF.

The chain carries TRBV27 and TRBJ2-2; tentative D call: TRBD1 (6 bases). V lost 2 bases and J 6 bases, leaving 10 bases between the germline ends. Germline assignment: CDR1 MNHEY and CDR2 SMNVEV (reference sequence). The CDR3 runs to 14 residues. CDR3 in amino acids: CASSLGQPAGELFF. The CDR3 DNA reads as TGTGCCAGCAGTTTAGGACAGCCCGCCGGGGAGCTGTTTTTT.

This CDR3 reads CASSFYNEQFF. The CDR3 DNA is TGTGCCAGCAGCTTTTACAATGAGCAGTTCTTC. The V and J genes are TRBV13 and TRBJ2-1; D is unresolved. The CDR3 totals 11 residues. V was cut by 3 bases and J by 4 bases, with 1 base left in between. Germline V lookup: CDR1 PRHDT, CDR2 FYEKMQ (reference sequence). Using reference TRBV13 and TRBJ2-1 for the parts outside the CDR3, the full variable domain is AAGVIQSPRHLIKEKRETATLKCYPIPRHDTVYWYQQGPGQDPQFLISFYEKMQSDKGSIPDRFSAQQFSDYHSELNMSSLELGDSALYFCASSFYNEQFFGPGTRLTVL.

The chain joins TRBV2 to TRBJ2-3; D is perhaps TRBD1 (6 bases). Trimming took 8 bases from V and 0 from J, leaving 15 bases between them. The CDR3 has 15 amino acids. CDR1 and CDR2 from the germline V gene are SNHLY and FYNNEI. CDR3 loop: CASRGGGTSTDTQYF. The CDR3 coding sequence is TGTGCCAGCCGGGGTGGGGGCACTAGCACAGATACGCAGTATTTT.

The rearrangement links TRBV18 to TRBJ1-1; possible D gene TRBD1, 6 bases. The CDR3 is made up of 15 amino acids. Germline V gene data show CDR1 as KGHSH and CDR2 as LQKENI. V was clipped by 6 bases and J by 4 bases, with 18 bases between them. The CDR3 DNA sequence: TGTGCCAGCTCGCAGAACAGGGCTCGAAGCACTGAAGCTTTCTTT. Translating it yields CASSQNRARSTEAFF.

This chain links TRBV28 with TRBJ2-5; 7 bases line up with TRBD1. The J segment lost 3 bases and the V segment lost 6 bases, leaving 7 bases of the junction unmatched. CDR1 is MDHEN, CDR2 SYDVKM, per germline. This CDR3 spans 14 amino acids. The CDR3 DNA follows: TGTGCCAGCAGCCCTTTGGGACAGAAAGAGACCCAGTACTTC. Protein: CASSPLGQKETQYF.

V gene TRBV10-3 combines with J gene TRBJ2-1; no clear D gene. The germline V and J ends were trimmed by 8 bases and 3 bases, with 14 bases remaining between them. Germline CDR1 reads ENHRY; CDR2 reads SYGVKD. This CDR3 is built from 14 residues. CDR3 nucleotide sequence: TGTGCCATCCTCGATAGGACCCTCTACAATGAGCAGTTCTTC. Protein product: CAILDRTLYNEQFF.

The J gene is TRBJ1-1, the V gene TRBV7-9, with TRBD1 matching over 7 bases. Germline CDR1 and CDR2: SEHNR and FQNEAQ (reference sequence). J was trimmed by 1 base and V by 1 base; bases with no gene match: 6. The CDR3 spans 16 residues. CDR3 amino acids: CASSLGSGGWNTEAFF. The CDR3 DNA is TGTGCCAGCAGCTTAGGGTCAGGGGGGTGGAACACTGAAGCTTTCTTT.

V gene TRBV5-8 combines with J gene TRBJ1-3; unclear D gene. The V gene lost 2 bases and the J gene lost 0 bases, with 15 bases spanning the gap. The V gene's germline CDR1 is SGHTS and CDR2 YDEGEE. The CDR3 runs 17 residues. The CDR3 reads CASSFYVSGDSGNTIYF. CDR3 DNA sequence: TGTGCCAGCAGCTTTTATGTAAGCGGGGACTCTGGAAACACCATATATTTT.

The V call is TRBV5-5, the J call TRBJ2-4; 7 nucleotides align to TRBD2. The CDR3 has 19 residues. The V gene end was trimmed by 4 bases and the J gene end by 0 bases; junction bases not matched to a gene: 16. The germline gives CDR1 SGHKS, CDR2 YYEKEE (reference sequence). The CDR3 region is CASSPSPGLTLLAKNIQYF. In nucleotides, the CDR3 is TGTGCCAGCAGCCCCTCACCGGGACTAACCTTACTAGCCAAAAACATTCAGTACTTC.

The J gene is TRBJ2-1, the V gene TRBV27; 8 bases are shared with TRBD2. There are 14 residues in the CDR3. Germline V gene lookup returns CDR1 MNHEY and CDR2 SMNVEV (reference sequence). The V and J ends lost 5 bases and 9 bases, in that order; junction bases with no gene match: 9. CDR3 sequence: CASSPRRLATEQFF. CDR3 in DNA: TGTGCCAGCAGTCCCCGTAGACTAGCGACTGAGCAGTTCTTC.

The chain recombines TRBV28 with TRBJ1-4; maybe TRBD1 (6 bases). CDR1 is MDHEN and CDR2 is SYDVKM in the germline V gene. With 6 bases removed from V and 7 bases from J, the gap between germline ends came to 15 bases. The CDR3 is 14 residues long. CDR3 region: CASSDSRGPEKLFF. In DNA, the CDR3 is TGTGCCAGCAGCGACTCCCGGGGGCCTGAAAAACTGTTTTTT.

The chain has TRBV3-1 (or the pseudogene TRBV3-2) and TRBJ2-7; 9 positions match TRBD2. The J segment lost 0 bases and the V segment lost 0 bases, leaving 9 bases of the junction unmatched. CDR1 and CDR2 from the germline V gene are LGHDT and YNNKEL (reference sequence). The CDR3 is 18 residues long. The CDR3 coding sequence is TGTGCCAGCAGCCAAGATAACAGAGCGGGAGGTACCTCCTACGAGCAGTACTTC. Its translation: CASSQDNRAGGTSYEQYF.

CDR3: CATSSPLGRGWVGANVLTF. CDR3 DNA: TGTGCCACCAGCAGCCCCCTGGGCAGGGGGTGGGTTGGGGCCAACGTCCTGACTTTC. This rearrangement joins TRBV15 to TRBJ2-6, with TRBD1 identical over 7 bases. The CDR3 loop spans 19 amino acids. Germline values: CDR1 LNHNV, CDR2 YYDKDF (reference sequence). V was pared by 3 bases and J by 3 bases, with 14 bases of the junction left unmatched. Based on the CDR3 plus reference TRBV15 and TRBJ2-6, the full variable domain is DAMVIQNPRYQVTQFGKPVTLSCSQTLNHNVMYWYQQKSSQAPKLLFHYYDKDFNNEADTPDNFQSRRPNTSFCFLDIRSPGLGDTAMYLCATSSPLGRGWVGANVLTFGAGSRLTVL.

The J gene is TRBJ1-5, the V gene TRBV28; 10 bases line up with TRBD1. Germline V gives CDR1 MDHEN, CDR2 SYDVKM. V dropped 6 bases and J dropped 7; count of bases not matched to a gene: 6. CDR3 length: 14 amino acids. The CDR3 region has the DNA TGTGCCAGCAGATCCGGGACAGGGGAACAGCCCCAGCATTTT. Its translation: CASRSGTGEQPQHF.

V and J are TRBV7-9 and TRBJ2-2; D perhaps matches TRBD1 (6 bases). The germline V and J ends were trimmed by 6 bases and 2 bases, with 13 bases remaining between them. The CDR3 loop spans 15 amino acids. Germline assignment: CDR1 SEHNR and CDR2 FQNEAQ (reference sequence). This chain's CDR3 is CASRPDRLNTGELFF. DNA of the CDR3: TGTGCCAGCAGACCCGACAGGCTCAACACCGGGGAGCTGTTTTTT. Complete variable domain (other parts from reference TRBV7-9 and TRBJ2-2): DTGVSQNPRHKITKRGQNVTFRCDPISEHNRLYWYRQTLGQGPEFLTYFQNEAQLEKSRLLSDRFSAERPKGSFSTLEIQRTEQGDSAMYLCASRPDRLNTGELFFGEGSRLTVL.

The rearrangement joins TRBV6-2 or TRBV6-3 to TRBJ2-7; 8 bases map to TRBD1. With 2 bases clipped from V and 3 bases from J, the junction kept 6 bases outside the gene matches. The length of the CDR3 is 15 residues. Germline CDR1 reads MNHEY; CDR2 reads SVGEGT. This CDR3 reads CASSYESGTGYEQYF. The CDR3 DNA reads TGTGCCAGCAGTTACGAGTCAGGGACAGGCTACGAGCAGTACTTC.

The chain employs TRBV28 and TRBJ1-5; D possibly corresponds to TRBD1 (5 bases). Trimming pared 4 bases from V and 2 bases from J, leaving 12 bases between. Germline assignment: CDR1 MDHEN and CDR2 SYDVKM. This CDR3 comprises 15 residues. CDR3 coding DNA: TGTGCCAGCAGTTCTACAGGCCGAGGCAATCAGCCCCAGCATTTT. Its protein is CASSSTGRGNQPQHF.

This chain links TRBV27 with TRBJ1-6, with 7 bases that match TRBD1. CDR1 is MNHEY, CDR2 SMNVEV, per germline (reference sequence). J lost 7 bases, V lost 5 bases, and 8 bases had no gene match. This CDR3 has 15 residues. The CDR3 nucleotides read TGTGCCAGCAGTCCGCGACAGGGAACGAATTCACCCCTCCACTTT. This codes for CASSPRQGTNSPLHF.

This chain links TRBV14 with TRBJ1-6; D call uncertain. CDR3 length equals 16 residues. CDR1 is SGHDN and CDR2 is FVKESK in the germline V gene. The V end lost 4 bases, the J end lost 6 bases, and 16 bases lay between the germline ends. The CDR3, as DNA: TGTGCCAGCAGCCGATTCCGGGCCGTTACTAATTCACCCCTCCACTTT. Amino acid sequence: CASSRFRAVTNSPLHF.

The J gene is TRBJ2-1, the V gene TRBV11-3; D is possibly TRBD1 or TRBD2 (5 bases each). The CDR3 has 15 amino acids. Germline loops: CDR1 SGHNT, CDR2 YENEEA. The V end lost 5 bases, the J end lost 0 bases, and 11 bases lay between the germline ends. The CDR3, as DNA: TGTGCCAGCAGCCTGTCGGGACCCTCCTACAATGAGCAGTTCTTC. Translation gives CASSLSGPSYNEQFF.

The CDR3 coding sequence is TGTGCCAGCCAGAGATCGAGCACAGATACGCAGTATTTT. This gives the protein CASQRSSTDTQYF. The genes are TRBV6-5 and TRBJ2-3, with D unresolved. The CDR3 extends over 13 amino acids. The V gene lost 8 bases and the J gene lost 0 bases, with 9 bases spanning the gap. Germline V lookup: CDR1 MNHEY, CDR2 SVGAGI.

The CDR3 nucleotides read TGTGCCAGCAGCTTAGGGTCGAACCGGAGGTACTATGGCTACACCTTC. Translation: CASSLGSNRRYYGYTF. The rearrangement links TRBV5-6 to TRBJ1-2; D unresolved. V was trimmed by 2 bases and J by 3 bases, leaving 17 bases between them. Germline CDR1 is SGHDT and CDR2 is YYEEEE. The CDR3 is 16 residues long.

The chain couples TRBV6-5 to TRBJ2-7; the match to TRBD2 covers 13 bases. Trimming at V came to 6 bases and at J to 4 bases, leaving 6 bases not matched to a gene. The germline gives CDR1 MNHEY, CDR2 SVGAGI. The CDR3 spans 15 residues. The chain's CDR3 is CASRPGLAGVYEQYF. CDR3 bases: TGTGCCAGCAGACCCGGACTAGCGGGAGTTTACGAGCAGTACTTC.

The chain employs TRBV28 and TRBJ2-2, with D unclear. Per germline, CDR1 MDHEN and CDR2 SYDVKM. V shed 8 bases and J shed 5 bases, with 18 bases lying between them. The CDR3 covers 15 residues. The CDR3 nucleotides read TGTGCCAGCGGGCGAGCCGGGCTCGCTACCGGGGAGCTGTTTTTT. Translated, it gives CASGRAGLATGELFF.

This chain joins TRBV27 and TRBJ1-4, with D possibly matching TRBD1 (5 bases). The CDR3 spans 14 residues. Trimming left V 6 bases short and J 7 bases short, with 15 bases between. Per the germline V gene, CDR1 is MNHEY and CDR2 is SMNVEV (reference sequence). Written as DNA, the CDR3 is TGTGCCAGCAGCCTGGGGGGACGGTCTGAAAAACTGTTTTTT. Translation: CASSLGGRSEKLFF.

This clone came up once. The chain carries TRBV30 and TRBJ1-6; D is unresolved. Germline assignment: CDR1 GTSNPN and CDR2 SVGIG (reference sequence). Trimming pared 2 bases from V and 7 bases from J, leaving 6 bases between. This CDR3 is built from 12 residues. The CDR3 nucleotides read TGTGCCTGGAGTCCGGTAAATTCACCCCTCCACTTT. Translating gives CAWSPVNSPLHF.